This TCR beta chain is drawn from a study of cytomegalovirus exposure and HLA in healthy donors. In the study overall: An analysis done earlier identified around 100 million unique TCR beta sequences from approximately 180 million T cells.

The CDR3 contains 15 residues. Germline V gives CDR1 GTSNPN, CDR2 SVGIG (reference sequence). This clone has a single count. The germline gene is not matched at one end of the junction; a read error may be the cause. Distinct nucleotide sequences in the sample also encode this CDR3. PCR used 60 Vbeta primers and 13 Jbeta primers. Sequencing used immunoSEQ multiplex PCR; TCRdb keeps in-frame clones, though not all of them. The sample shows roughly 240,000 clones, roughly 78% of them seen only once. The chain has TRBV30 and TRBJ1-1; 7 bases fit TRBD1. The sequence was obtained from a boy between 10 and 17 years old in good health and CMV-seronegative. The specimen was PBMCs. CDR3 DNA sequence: TGCGCCTGGAGGGTGCAGACAGGGAGAGCCACTGAAGCTTTCTTT. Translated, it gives CAWRVQTGRATEAFF.